The 30 T cell receptor beta chains given below trace back to one sample, sequenced in a study of cytotoxic CD8 clonotypes in ibrutinib-treated CLL. This table comes from immunoSEQ multiplex PCR, and its TCRdb copy is limited to in-frame clones, with some not included. This sample yields about 50,000 clones, of which around 68% are seen a single time; 43% belongs to the top ten. The sample here was PBMCs, taken after 12 months of ibrutinib treatment. These receptors were obtained from a human donor with chronic lymphocytic leukemia.

This clone occurred once. V gene TRBV5-1 combines with J gene TRBJ2-7, with 8 bases matching TRBD1. Germline-derived CDR1 and CDR2 are SGHRS and YFSETQ. The CDR3 covers 14 residues. V dropped 4 bases and J dropped 5; count of bases not matched to a gene: 8. The CDR3 nucleotides are TGCGCCAGCAGCGGGAGGACAGGGATTCACGAGCAGTACTTC. Translating gives CASSGRTGIHEQYF.

The chain combines TRBV27 with TRBJ1-1; 7 nucleotides agree with TRBD1. CDR3 length: 14 amino acids. V lost 3 bases and J lost 5; bases outside the gene matches: 6. Germline V CDR1 and CDR2: MNHEY, SMNVEV (reference sequence). The CDR3 region is CASSFNPGGTEAFF. The CDR3 coding sequence is TGTGCCAGCAGTTTCAACCCAGGGGGAACTGAAGCTTTCTTT.

The rearrangement uses TRBV5-6 and TRBJ2-3; D ambiguous. Germline loops: CDR1 SGHDT, CDR2 YYEEEE. V gave up 0 bases and J gave up 1 base, with 15 bases separating them. The CDR3 runs 17 residues. The CDR3 DNA is TGTGCCAGCAGCTTGGACCAGGCCCACTACGGCACAGATACGCAGTATTTT. Residues: CASSLDQAHYGTDTQYF.

The chain uses TRBV11-1 and TRBJ2-7, with 7 bases lining up with TRBD2. This CDR3 spans 16 amino acids. Germline CDR1 and CDR2: SGHAT and FQDESV (reference sequence). After removal of 1 base from V and 5 bases from J, the junction contained 11 bases not matched to a gene. The CDR3 nucleotides read TGTGCCAGCAGCTTAGGCCCACGCGGGAGATCCCACGAGCAGTACTTC. Protein sequence: CASSLGPRGRSHEQYF.

This rearrangement joins TRBV5-6 to TRBJ2-5, with a tentative D call TRBD2 (6 bases). The V gene lost 4 bases and the J gene lost 2 bases, with 9 bases spanning the gap. Germline V gene data show CDR1 as SGHDT and CDR2 as YYEEEE. The CDR3 length is 13 residues. CDR3: CASSRLEQETQYF. CDR3 nucleotides: TGTGCCAGCAGCCGACTAGAGCAAGAGACCCAGTACTTC.

V is TRBV9 and J is TRBJ2-5, with TRBD1 matching 8 bases. Germline V lookup: CDR1 SGDLS, CDR2 YYNGEE. The CDR3 extends over 15 amino acids. The V gene end was trimmed by 0 bases and the J gene end by 5 bases; junction bases not matched to a gene: 6. The CDR3 nucleotides read TGTGCCAGCAGCGTAGGGGACAGGTTCGGGGAGACCCAGTACTTC. The encoded protein is CASSVGDRFGETQYF.

The J gene is TRBJ2-5, the V gene TRBV9; the D is unclear. V gave up 4 bases and J gave up 5 bases, with 15 bases separating them. Germline CDR1 is SGDLS and CDR2 is YYNGEE. This CDR3 comprises 14 residues. DNA for the CDR3: TGTGCCAGCAGCCCAAACCACGGGCCCGAGACCCAGTACTTC. Amino acids: CASSPNHGPETQYF.

The chain joins TRBV9 to TRBJ2-7; D possibly corresponds to TRBD2 (6 bases). Germline V gives CDR1 SGDLS, CDR2 YYNGEE. CDR3 length: 13 amino acids. With 2 bases removed from V and 6 bases from J, the gap between germline ends came to 12 bases. The CDR3 DNA is TGTGCCAGCAGCGTTCGGCAGGGAGGCGAGCAGTACTTC. Amino acid sequence: CASSVRQGGEQYF.

This clone has more than one count but fewer than ten. The genes are TRBV7-2 and TRBJ2-7; 11 bases are shared with TRBD2. With 5 bases clipped from V and 0 bases from J, the junction kept 6 bases outside the gene matches. Germline lookup yields CDR1 SGHTA and CDR2 FQGNSA. The CDR3 runs 16 residues. The CDR3 reads CASSPTTSGSSYEQYF. The DNA of the CDR3 is TGTGCCAGCAGCCCGACTACTAGCGGGAGCTCCTACGAGCAGTACTTC.

This rearrangement joins TRBV28 to TRBJ1-5; 7 bases are shared with TRBD1. J gave up 3 bases and V 5 bases, and 7 bases lay outside the gene matches. Per the germline V gene, CDR1 is MDHEN and CDR2 is SYDVKM. The CDR3 consists of 15 residues. The CDR3 loop reads CASSLRQGDNQPQHF. CDR3 coding DNA: TGTGCCAGCAGTCTTCGACAGGGAGACAATCAGCCCCAGCATTTT. The full variable domain, its missing parts supplied by reference TRBV28 and TRBJ1-5, is DVKVTQSSRYLVKRTGEKVFLECVQDMDHENMFWYRQDPGLGLRLIYFSYDVKMKEKGDIPEGYSVSREKKERFSLILESASTNQTSMYLCASSLRQGDNQPQHFGDGTRLSIL.

The V call is TRBV4-1, the J call TRBJ1-2, with a weak D call TRBD1 (6 bases). The CDR3 covers 18 residues. V dropped 1 base and J dropped 2 bases, with 20 bases sitting between them. Germline assignment: CDR1 MGHRA and CDR2 YSYEKL. The CDR3 spells CASSQAVTGTTANYGYTF. The DNA for the CDR3 is TGCGCCAGCAGCCAAGCTGTTACCGGGACAACCGCCAACTATGGCTACACCTTC.

V usage is TRBV9 and J usage is TRBJ2-7; D call uncertain. V was shortened by 3 bases and J by 0 bases, with 13 bases between the two germline ends. This CDR3 spans 15 amino acids. Germline V lookup: CDR1 SGDLS, CDR2 YYNGEE. DNA for the CDR3: TGTGCCAGCAGCGGAAGTGGTTCGCCCTCCTACGAGCAGTACTTC. Translation: CASSGSGSPSYEQYF.

The chain carries TRBV9 and TRBJ2-3; 10 positions agree with TRBD2. V trimming: 3 bases; J trimming: 4 bases; junction bases outside the gene matches: 11. Per germline, CDR1 SGDLS and CDR2 YYNGEE. This CDR3 region has 17 residues. The CDR3, as DNA: TGTGCCAGCAGCGGTAGTAGCGGGAGGTTTGGTGCAGATACGCAGTATTTT. This codes for CASSGSSGRFGADTQYF.

The chain couples TRBV11-3 to TRBJ2-3; TRBD2 agrees at 8 bases. This CDR3 comprises 14 residues. J was trimmed by 3 bases and V by 5 bases; bases with no gene match: 4. Germline V CDR1 and CDR2: SGHNT, YENEEA. CDR3 coding DNA: TGTGCCAGCAGCCTCGGACTAGCAACAGATACGCAGTATTTT. Translated, it gives CASSLGLATDTQYF.

V usage is TRBV6-6 and J usage is TRBJ2-7, with unresolved D. In germline, CDR1 is MNHNY, CDR2 SVGAGI (reference sequence). This CDR3 has 14 residues. V was clipped by 4 bases and J by 3 bases, with 13 bases between them. This chain's CDR3 is CASSFSAPSYEQYF. The CDR3 DNA reads TGTGCCAGCAGTTTCTCGGCGCCGAGCTACGAGCAGTACTTC.

The J gene is TRBJ1-2, the V gene TRBV7-2; 8 bases are shared with TRBD1. This CDR3 contains 17 residues. Germline loops: CDR1 SGHTA, CDR2 FQGNSA. Germline trimming cut 5 bases from V and 4 bases from J; bases unmatched to any gene: 15. The CDR3 bases are TGTGCCAGCAGCCCCCGGCCGGGGACAGGTATCTCCTATGGCTACACCTTC. Protein: CASSPRPGTGISYGYTF.

Concerning this clone itself: Different DNA sequences within this sample yield the same CDR3. The chain has TRBV27 and TRBJ2-2; 11 bases are shared with TRBD2. Germline CDR1 and CDR2: MNHEY and SMNVEV (reference sequence). This CDR3 region has 16 residues. V lost 3 bases, J lost 1 base, and 1 base stayed unmatched. As DNA, the CDR3 is TGTGCCAGCAGTTTTCTAGCGGGAGGGAACACCGGGGAGCTGTTTTTT. Protein sequence: CASSFLAGGNTGELFF.

The CDR3 region is CASSLLAGTITQYF. The CDR3 bases are TGTGCCAGCAGCTTGCTAGCGGGGACAATTACGCAGTATTTT. This chain uses TRBV11-2 with TRBJ2-3; TRBD2 agrees at 9 bases. J was trimmed by 8 bases and V by 3 bases; bases with no gene match: 6. The CDR3 extends over 14 amino acids. CDR1 SGHAT and CDR2 FQNNGV come from the germline V gene.

CDR3 amino acids: CASSRTGPDTQYF. CDR3 nucleotide sequence: TGTGCCAGCAGCCGGACAGGGCCAGATACGCAGTATTTT. The chain has TRBV5-4 and TRBJ2-3; 8 bases line up with TRBD1. Germline CDR1 reads SGHNT; CDR2 reads YYREEE (reference sequence). The length of the CDR3 is 13 residues. After removal of 4 bases from V and 4 bases from J, the junction contained 2 bases not matched to a gene.

The chain employs TRBV5-1 and TRBJ2-2, with a tentative D call TRBD2 (6 bases). CDR1 SGHRS and CDR2 YFSETQ come from the germline V gene. V was shortened by 4 bases and J by 5 bases, with 15 bases between the two germline ends. The CDR3 runs to 15 residues. CDR3 nucleotides: TGCGCCAGCAGCCAGCGGGCAGGGCGAACCGGGGAGCTGTTTTTT. Encoded protein: CASSQRAGRTGELFF.

This clone was observed a handful of times. This chain links TRBV6-1 with TRBJ2-1, with D tentatively TRBD1 or TRBD2 (5 bases each). Germline CDR1 MNHNS, CDR2 SASEGT. With 6 bases removed from V and 6 bases from J, the gap between germline ends came to 15 bases. This CDR3 is built from 14 residues. The CDR3 protein is CASSREPTINEQFF. CDR3 DNA: TGTGCCAGCAGCAGGGAGCCCACCATCAATGAGCAGTTCTTC.

This clone has just a few counts. The genes are TRBV5-4 and TRBJ2-3; D may be TRBD2 (5 bases). The CDR3 runs to 14 residues. Looked up from germline, CDR1 is SGHNT and CDR2 is YYREEE (reference sequence). With 2 bases removed from V and 3 bases from J, the gap between germline ends came to 10 bases. The CDR3 loop is CASSLAVPTDTQYF. The CDR3, as DNA: TGTGCCAGCAGCTTAGCGGTACCTACAGATACGCAGTATTTT.

V is TRBV7-2 and J is TRBJ2-7; the D call may be TRBD1 or TRBD2 (5 bases each). Germline CDR1 is SGHTA and CDR2 is FQGNSA. V dropped 5 bases and J dropped 2 bases, with 13 bases sitting between them. This CDR3 has 14 residues. CDR3 sequence: CASSLGTLTYEQYF. In nucleotides, the CDR3 is TGTGCCAGCAGCCTGGGGACGTTAACCTACGAGCAGTACTTC.

This clone has just a few counts. The rearrangement uses TRBV7-9 and TRBJ2-3, with 7 bases fitting TRBD2. Trimming at V came to 3 bases and at J to 0 bases, leaving 6 bases not matched to a gene. This CDR3 spans 16 amino acids. CDR1 and CDR2 from the germline V gene are SEHNR and FQNEAQ (reference sequence). The CDR3 coding sequence is TGTGCCAGCAGCTTTAGAGCGGGATCTAGCACAGATACGCAGTATTTT. It encodes CASSFRAGSSTDTQYF. The variable domain in full, with the rest retrieved from reference TRBV7-9 and TRBJ2-3, is DTGVSQNPRHKITKRGQNVTFRCDPISEHNRLYWYRQTLGQGPEFLTYFQNEAQLEKSRLLSDRFSAERPKGSFSTLEIQRTEQGDSAMYLCASSFRAGSSTDTQYFGPGTRLTVL.

J is TRBJ2-3 and V is TRBV18; D may be TRBD2 (5 bases). The CDR3 is made up of 15 amino acids. Trimming removed 3 bases at V and 3 bases at J, with 13 bases between. CDR1 and CDR2 (germline): KGHSH, LQKENI. The CDR3 here is CASSPFGVQTDTQYF. CDR3 in DNA: TGTGCCAGCTCACCCTTCGGGGTTCAAACAGATACGCAGTATTTT.

This chain connects TRBV2 to TRBJ2-5; 11 bases fit TRBD2. In germline, CDR1 is SNHLY, CDR2 FYNNEI. Germline trimming cut 6 bases from V and 2 bases from J; bases unmatched to any gene: 5. This CDR3 contains 15 residues. CDR3 coding DNA: TGTGCCAGCAGACCGACTAGCGGGGAACAAGAGACCCAGTACTTC. Translated: CASRPTSGEQETQYF.

The V gene is TRBV19, the J gene TRBJ2-1; 10 bases are shared with TRBD1. Unmatched junction bases numbered 3, after V lost 6 bases and J lost 10 bases. Germline CDR1 is LNHDA and CDR2 is SQIVND (reference sequence). The CDR3 runs 12 residues. In DNA, the CDR3 is TGTGCCAGTAGGACAGGGGGCCGGGAGCAGTTCTTC. Protein: CASRTGGREQFF.

This sequence joins TRBV5-3 and TRBJ2-1; 9 nucleotides align to TRBD2. TRBV5-3 is an ORF, and what it does is uncertain. The junction had 13 bases not matched to a gene; V was cut back by 3 bases and J by 9 bases. The CDR3 contains 16 residues. The CDR3 is CARSSTGLAKLGEQFF. In DNA, the CDR3 is TGTGCCAGAAGCTCAACAGGACTAGCGAAATTGGGTGAGCAGTTCTTC.

The gene calls are TRBV6-1 and TRBJ1-5, with a weak D call TRBD1 (6 bases). CDR1 and CDR2 (germline): MNHNS, SASEGT. The CDR3 length is 13 residues. V lost 5 bases and J 5 bases, leaving 10 bases between the germline ends. CDR3 sequence: CASSWGADQPQHF. The DNA of the CDR3 is TGTGCCAGCAGTTGGGGGGCAGATCAGCCCCAGCATTTT.

This clone was counted a few times. J is TRBJ1-1 and V is TRBV5-4, with D unresolved. Germline CDR1 reads SGHNT; CDR2 reads YYREEE (reference sequence). The CDR3 contains 13 residues. Trimming took off 3 bases at V and 4 bases at J, with 10 bases between the two ends. The CDR3 coding sequence is TGTGCCAGCAGCTCAGATGAAGGCACTGAAGCTTTCTTT. It is translated as CASSSDEGTEAFF. Full variable domain (outside the CDR3, taken from reference TRBV5-4 and TRBJ1-1): ETGVTQSPTHLIKTRGQQVTLRCSSQSGHNTVSWYQQALGQGPQFIFQYYREEENGRGNFPPRFSGLQFPNYSSELNVNALELDDSALYLCASSSDEGTEAFFGQGTRLTVV.